This T cell receptor beta chain originates from a study of blood T cell repertoires in COVID-19. The CDR3 spans 17 residues. The V gene's germline CDR1 is MDHEN and CDR2 SYDVKM. V shed 3 bases and J shed 4 bases, with 19 bases lying between them. Produced via immunoSEQ multiplex PCR; TCRdb's table is partial and in-frame only. The data contain 90,000 to 150,000 clones, roughly 91% of them singletons. This clonotype was sampled from a human donor with acute or convalescent COVID-19. The donor label of this sample is uncertain. The V gene is TRBV28, the J gene TRBJ2-1; maybe TRBD1 (6 bases). Sequenced material: peripheral blood. The CDR3 coding sequence is TGTGCCAGCAGTTTCCCCAGGGGAACCAGCTATTACAATGAGCAGTTCTTC. This gives the protein CASSFPRGTSYYNEQFF.